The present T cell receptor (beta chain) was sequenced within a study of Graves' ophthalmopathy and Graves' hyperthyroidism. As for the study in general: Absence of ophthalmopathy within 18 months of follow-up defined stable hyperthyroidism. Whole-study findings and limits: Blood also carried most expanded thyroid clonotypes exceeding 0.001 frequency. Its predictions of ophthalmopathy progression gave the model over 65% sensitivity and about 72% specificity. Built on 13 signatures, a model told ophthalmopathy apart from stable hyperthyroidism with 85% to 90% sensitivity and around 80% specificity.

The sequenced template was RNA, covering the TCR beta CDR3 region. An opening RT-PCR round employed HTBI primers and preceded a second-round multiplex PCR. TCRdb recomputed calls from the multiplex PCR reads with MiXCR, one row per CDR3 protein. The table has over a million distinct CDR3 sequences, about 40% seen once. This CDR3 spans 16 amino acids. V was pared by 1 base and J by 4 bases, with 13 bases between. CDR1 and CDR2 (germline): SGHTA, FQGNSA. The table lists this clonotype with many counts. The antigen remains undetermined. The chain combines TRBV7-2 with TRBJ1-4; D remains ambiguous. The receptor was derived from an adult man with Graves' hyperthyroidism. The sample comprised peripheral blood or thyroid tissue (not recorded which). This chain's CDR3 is CASSLGLGRINEKLFF. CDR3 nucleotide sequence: TGTGCCAGCAGCTTAGGTTTAGGTCGGATTAATGAAAAACTGTTTTTT.